This record looks at one TCR beta chain sequence and its context. Trimming removed 3 bases at V and 6 bases at J, with 12 bases between. The germline V gene encodes CDR1 SGHNT and CDR2 YYREEE (reference sequence). The CDR3 is 13 amino acids. This specimen comes from a study of control samples from healthy donors and cancer patients. Libraries were prepared by immunoSEQ multiplex PCR; TCRdb keeps only in-frame clonotypes and omits some of them. The sample records 120,000 to 150,000 clones, 80% to 95% being singletons. The source material was blood. The chain recombines TRBV5-4 with TRBJ1-1, with D unclear. The clonotype was recovered from a man aged 30-40 years in good health. CDR3 loop: CASSSGPVPEAFF. The CDR3 bases are TGTGCCAGCAGCTCCGGACCGGTACCTGAAGCTTTCTTT.